This T cell receptor (beta chain) comes out of a study of T cell responses to AZD1222 COVID-19 vaccine. Study in general: Both about-4-week and about-12-week second-dose recipients were combined. The study's findings and limits: CD4 TCRs covered the whole spike, strongest at regions 160-218 and 743-854. Clonal diversity was possibly underestimated, and white British individuals and females predominated among donors.

As concerns this clone: Its antigen is not known. At the DNA level, this CDR3 is encoded by other sequences in the same sample as well.

TCRdb's table, derived via immunoSEQ multiplex PCR, lists solely in-frame clones and lacks some. Of approximately 90,000 clones in the sample, about 90% were seen once. The CDR3 has 17 amino acids. Trimming at V came to 1 base and at J to 0 bases, leaving 5 bases not matched to a gene. CDR1 is MNHNS and CDR2 is SASEGT in the germline V gene. This material consisted of peripheral blood, taken on day 0 of AZD1222 vaccination. The chain has TRBV6-1 and TRBJ1-5; 8 bases line up with TRBD1. The receptor was derived from an adult in good health. CDR3 loop: CASSEDPGGYSNQPQHF. The CDR3 DNA follows: TGTGCCAGCAGTGAAGACCCAGGGGGCTATAGCAATCAGCCCCAGCATTTT.